The 29 T cell receptor beta chains reported below all come from one sample, sequenced in a study of response to subunit inactivated influenza vaccine. TCRdb re-called the RT-PCR reads with MiXCR, one entry per CDR3 protein. In the table there are about 520,000 distinct CDR3 sequences, around 25% of which are singletons. Sequencing was performed on CD4+ T cells sorted from PBMCs, taken roughly 5 days after vaccination. The receptors were gathered from a man aged 45-65 years who received an inactivated influenza vaccine.

V and J are TRBV20-1 and TRBJ2-5; D is ambiguous. Trimming took off 5 bases at V and 9 bases at J, with 19 bases between the two ends. Germline loops: CDR1 DFQATT, CDR2 SNEGSKA (reference sequence). This CDR3 region has 13 residues. The DNA for the CDR3 is TGCAGTGCTTTACGCGACCCTACATTCCCCCAGTACTTC. Amino acid sequence: CSALRDPTFPQYF.

The chain has TRBV10-3 and TRBJ2-7; possibly TRBD1 or TRBD2 for D (5 bases each). Per the germline V gene, CDR1 is ENHRY and CDR2 is SYGVKD. V lost 3 bases and J 6 bases, leaving 12 bases between the germline ends. The CDR3 sequence is 13 residues long. DNA of the CDR3: TGTGCCATCAGTGATTACGGGACCAGCGAGCAGTACTTC. It encodes CAISDYGTSEQYF.

The V call is TRBV7-9, the J call TRBJ2-3; possible D gene TRBD1, 5 bases. The germline V gene has CDR1 SEHNR and CDR2 FQNEAQ (reference sequence). Trimming took 4 bases from V and 1 from J, leaving 9 bases between them. This CDR3 is built from 14 residues. The CDR3: CASSWGVGTDTQYF. The CDR3 DNA follows: TGTGCCAGCAGCTGGGGCGTAGGCACAGATACGCAGTATTTT.

J is TRBJ2-2 and V is TRBV6-2 or TRBV6-3; D is uncertain. The CDR3 consists of 13 residues. Trimming shortened V by 2 bases and J by 6 bases, and 7 bases separated the two germline ends. Germline CDR1 is MNHEY and CDR2 is SVGEGT. The CDR3 loop is CASSYLAPGELFF. CDR3 DNA sequence: TGTGCCAGCAGTTACCTCGCACCCGGGGAGCTGTTTTTT.

The J gene is TRBJ1-5, the V gene TRBV7-9; D is unresolved. The V end was cut by 5 bases, the J end by 8 bases, with 13 bases between. The CDR3 is 13 residues long. Germline CDR1 reads SEHNR; CDR2 reads FQNEAQ (reference sequence). CDR3 residues: CASSQRWGEPQHF. In nucleotides, the CDR3 is TGTGCCAGCAGCCAACGATGGGGAGAGCCCCAGCATTTT. The whole variable domain, filled in from reference TRBV7-9 and TRBJ1-5, reads DTGVSQNPRHKITKRGQNVTFRCDPISEHNRLYWYRQTLGQGPEFLTYFQNEAQLEKSRLLSDRFSAERPKGSFSTLEIQRTEQGDSAMYLCASSQRWGEPQHFGDGTRLSIL.

In this sample, this clonotype turned up a few times. The rearrangement links TRBV29-1 to TRBJ2-7; TRBD1 aligns across 10 bases. V gave up 7 bases and J gave up 7 bases; unmatched junction bases: 7. CDR1 and CDR2 from the germline V gene are SQVTM and ANQGSEA. There are 12 residues in the CDR3. The CDR3 nucleotides are TGCAGCGGAAGGGACAGGGGTCGGGAGCAGTACTTC. Its protein is CSGRDRGREQYF.

Ten or more counts support this clonotype. The chain has TRBV7-2 and TRBJ2-1; D unclear. The germline CDR1 and CDR2 sequences are SGHTA and FQGNSA. CDR3 size: 13 residues. V was pared by 1 base and J by 5 bases, with 6 bases between. The CDR3 DNA is TGTGCCAGCAGCTTAGAACGGGACAATGAGCAGTTCTTC. It specifies CASSLERDNEQFF.

This clonotype was observed a handful of times. The chain has TRBV7-2 and TRBJ2-7; a possible D gene is TRBD2 (6 bases). The CDR3 extends over 15 amino acids. Germline-derived CDR1 and CDR2 are SGHTA and FQGNSA. V lost 5 bases and J 3 bases, leaving 17 bases between the germline ends. CDR3 in amino acids: CASSLGGDGFYEQYF. The CDR3, as DNA: TGTGCCAGCAGCCTCGGGGGAGACGGTTTCTACGAGCAGTACTTC.

This clonotype was found a few times. The chain uses TRBV5-1 and TRBJ2-1; maybe TRBD1 (5 bases). V was trimmed by 0 bases and J by 8 bases, leaving 12 bases between them. Germline-derived CDR1 and CDR2 are SGHRS and YFSETQ. This CDR3 has 14 residues. CDR3 sequence reads: CASSLDTGRDEQFF. The CDR3 region has the DNA TGCGCCAGCAGCTTGGATACAGGACGGGATGAGCAGTTCTTC.

This clonotype was seen a handful of times. The chain combines TRBV6-2 or TRBV6-3 with TRBJ2-7; 8 nucleotides agree with TRBD2. V shed 5 bases, J shed 6 bases, and the junction held 9 bases outside the gene matches. The CDR3 loop spans 14 amino acids. Germline V gene sequence: CDR1 MNHEY, CDR2 SVGEGT. CDR3 in amino acids: CASSPRTSIPEQYF. In DNA, the CDR3 is TGTGCCAGCAGTCCAAGGACTAGCATTCCCGAGCAGTACTTC.

The genes are TRBV4-1 and TRBJ2-2; D gene ambiguous. CDR1 is MGHRA and CDR2 is YSYEKL in the germline V gene. Trimming left V 4 bases short and J 4 bases short, with 7 bases between. The CDR3 spans 13 residues. CDR3 residues: CASSPYFTGELFF. CDR3 sequence (DNA): TGCGCCAGCAGCCCCTATTTCACCGGGGAGCTGTTTTTT.

The chain joins TRBV20-1 to TRBJ2-5, with no clear D. Deletions cut 3 bases from V and 5 bases from J, with 10 bases between. Germline V CDR1 and CDR2: DFQATT, SNEGSKA (reference sequence). The CDR3 extends over 12 amino acids. CDR3 protein: CSASMGWETQYF. The CDR3 DNA reads TGCAGTGCTAGTATGGGATGGGAGACCCAGTACTTC.

This clonotype showed up just a few times. The genes are TRBV5-1 and TRBJ2-3; D is unresolved. The V gene's germline CDR1 is SGHRS and CDR2 YFSETQ. This CDR3 has 14 residues. The ends were cut back, 5 bases at V and 2 bases at J, with 12 bases in the middle. The CDR3 loop is CASRMGPITDTQYF. In nucleotides, the CDR3 is TGCGCCAGCAGGATGGGTCCTATCACAGATACGCAGTATTTT.

The chain uses TRBV20-1 and TRBJ2-5, with 12 bases matching TRBD1. Germline CDR1 DFQATT, CDR2 SNEGSKA (reference sequence). V dropped 2 bases and J dropped 5; count of bases not matched to a gene: 6. This CDR3 is 15 amino acids long. This CDR3 is CSARRGQGAWETQYF. CDR3 bases: TGCAGTGCTAGACGGGGACAGGGGGCTTGGGAGACCCAGTACTTC.

This chain uses TRBV12-3 or TRBV12-4 with TRBJ1-5; TRBD1 agrees at 9 bases. This CDR3 has 16 amino acids. V shed 6 bases, J shed 4 bases, and the junction held 10 bases outside the gene matches. For the CDR3, the DNA is TGTGCCAGCAGCAAGGCCGGGACAGGGATTAATCAGCCCCAGCATTTT. Protein sequence: CASSKAGTGINQPQHF.

This clonotype has a handful of counts. The rearrangement links TRBV7-9 to TRBJ2-7; 12 bases are a match to TRBD2. Looked up from germline, CDR1 is SEHNR and CDR2 is FQNEAQ (reference sequence). The CDR3 covers 15 residues. With 5 bases clipped from V and 1 base from J, the junction kept 3 bases outside the gene matches. The CDR3 region has the DNA TGTGCCAGCAGCATGACTAGCGGGAGATCCTACGAGCAGTACTTC. Protein sequence: CASSMTSGRSYEQYF.

The chain joins TRBV6-1 to TRBJ1-3, with unresolved D. Per germline, CDR1 MNHNS and CDR2 SASEGT. The V and J ends lost 3 bases and 0 bases respectively, with 9 bases between them. There are 15 residues in the CDR3. Here the CDR3 DNA reads TGTGCCAGCAGTGAGGACGCAAGCTCTGGAAACACCATATATTTT. Its translation is CASSEDASSGNTIYF.

The rearrangement links TRBV28 to TRBJ2-1, with 10 positions matching TRBD2. V shed 1 base and J 5 bases; nucleotides not matched to a gene: 11. The CDR3 runs to 18 residues. Looked up from germline, CDR1 is MDHEN and CDR2 is SYDVKM. CDR3 residues: CASSLFPSGSIYNNEQFF. As DNA, the CDR3 is TGTGCCAGCAGTTTATTTCCTAGCGGGAGTATCTATAACAATGAGCAGTTCTTC.

This chain links TRBV7-2 with TRBJ2-3; D unclear. V lost 2 bases to trimming and J lost 0 bases, with 9 bases between them. Germline loops: CDR1 SGHTA, CDR2 FQGNSA. This CDR3 is 15 amino acids long. The DNA of the CDR3 is TGTGCCAGCAGCTTATGGGTGTCTAGCACAGATACGCAGTATTTT. Protein product: CASSLWVSSTDTQYF.

This clonotype was recorded a few times. The chain recombines TRBV6-1 with TRBJ2-5; D ambiguous. There are 15 residues in the CDR3. In germline, CDR1 is MNHNS, CDR2 SASEGT. V was cut by 5 bases and J by 0 bases, with 13 bases left in between. The CDR3 is CASSTRSAHQETQYF. The DNA of the CDR3 is TGTGCCAGCAGTACCCGGTCGGCACACCAAGAGACCCAGTACTTC.

This clonotype showed up just a few times. V and J are TRBV29-1 and TRBJ1-2; unclear D gene. The CDR3 runs to 11 residues. V gave up 4 bases and J gave up 8 bases, with 11 bases separating them. The germline CDR1 and CDR2 sequences are SQVTM and ANQGSEA. CDR3 nucleotide sequence: TGCAGCGTTGGCAGGACGGGAGGCTACACCTTC. Translating it yields CSVGRTGGYTF.

This chain links TRBV15 with TRBJ2-5; 8 bases match TRBD2. CDR3 size: 13 residues. In germline, CDR1 is LNHNV, CDR2 YYDKDF (reference sequence). V shed 3 bases, J shed 7 bases, and the junction held 4 bases outside the gene matches. The CDR3: CATSRGLEGTQYF. The CDR3 bases are TGTGCCACCAGCAGGGGACTAGAGGGGACCCAGTACTTC.

V usage is TRBV6-5 and J usage is TRBJ1-1; maybe TRBD1 (5 bases). There are 15 residues in the CDR3. Germline V gives CDR1 MNHEY, CDR2 SVGAGI. Trimming shortened V by 2 bases and J by 4 bases, and 14 bases separated the two germline ends. The CDR3 protein is CASSYRPYGGTEAFF. The CDR3 DNA reads as TGTGCCAGCAGTTACCGCCCGTACGGGGGCACTGAAGCTTTCTTT.

In this sample, this clonotype turned up many times. The genes are TRBV6-5 and TRBJ2-5; either TRBD1 or TRBD2 may supply D (5 bases each). V shed 2 bases and J shed 5 bases, with 6 bases lying between them. From germline, CDR1 is MNHEY and CDR2 SVGAGI. The CDR3 consists of 12 residues. CDR3 DNA: TGTGCCAGCAGTTACGGGGGTGAGACCCAGTACTTC. It codes for CASSYGGETQYF.

The chain recombines TRBV9 with TRBJ1-5, with D unresolved. The CDR3 covers 13 residues. Trimming removed 0 bases at V and 5 bases at J, with 6 bases between. Germline loops: CDR1 SGDLS, CDR2 YYNGEE. This CDR3 reads CASSVGSHQPQHF. The CDR3 bases are TGTGCCAGCAGCGTAGGGAGTCATCAGCCCCAGCATTTT.

The chain combines TRBV12-3 or TRBV12-4 with TRBJ1-5; D not certain. This CDR3 is built from 16 residues. With 1 base removed from V and 2 bases from J, the gap between germline ends came to 12 bases. CDR3 DNA sequence: TGTGCCAGCAGTTTAGGATCTGGACCGGGCAATCAGCCCCAGCATTTT. The encoded protein is CASSLGSGPGNQPQHF.

There are a few counts of this clonotype. This rearrangement joins TRBV20-1 to TRBJ2-5; tentatively, D is TRBD2 (6 bases). The CDR3 has 14 residues. The germline gives CDR1 DFQATT, CDR2 SNEGSKA (reference sequence). V gave up 6 bases and J gave up 5 bases, with 19 bases separating them. CDR3 in DNA: TGCAGTGCAACCCTTGGGGGGAGAAAGGAGACCCAGTACTTC. Amino acids: CSATLGGRKETQYF.

The rearrangement links TRBV4-3 to TRBJ2-5; TRBD2 aligns across 10 bases. The CDR3 loop spans 17 amino acids. Germline V gene lookup returns CDR1 LGHNA and CDR2 YSLEER. V lost 0 bases, J lost 5 bases, and 9 bases stayed unmatched. The CDR3 spells CASSQDILAGDGETQYF. The CDR3 coding sequence is TGCGCCAGCAGCCAAGATATTCTAGCGGGGGATGGGGAGACCCAGTACTTC.

The CDR3 region has the DNA TGTGCCAGCAGCTTGGCCTACGGGGGGGCCTACGAGCAGTACTTC. It translates to CASSLAYGGAYEQYF. The chain combines TRBV5-5 with TRBJ2-7; TRBD2 matches 8 bases. V dropped 0 bases and J dropped 2; count of bases not matched to a gene: 4. The CDR3 has 15 residues. The germline gives CDR1 SGHKS, CDR2 YYEKEE (reference sequence).